The present T cell receptor (beta chain) was sequenced within a study of persistence of HIV-infected CD4 T cells. On the study more broadly: Blood samples, up to about 200 mL, came from multiple time points, except a couple of leukapheresis donors sampled once.

Sequencing used immunoSEQ version 4 in survey mode. Some clones are missing from TCRdb's copy, which holds only in-frame ones; the method was immunoSEQ multiplex PCR. Among about 45,000 clones listed, roughly 90% were seen once. Broader study findings: Compared with CD3/CD28-stimulated cells, CMV- and Gag-responding cells showed lower TCRbeta richness. Rare CMV-responding cells carrying HIV-1 proviruses were not analyzed separately for TCR.

Anti-CD3/anti-CD28 beads served as a nonspecific positive control stimulus. Sorting selected CD4+ T cells upregulating both CD40 ligand and CD69. Stimulated PBMCs had first been depleted of CD8+ T cells. Trimming cost V 5 bases and J 7 bases, with 12 bases left between them. The V gene's germline CDR1 is MNHNY and CDR2 SVGAGI (reference sequence). The CDR3 contains 12 residues. This clone was observed once. No antigen is known for it. The sequence was obtained from an adult man with HIV who was CMV-seropositive. Sequencing used CD4+ T cells sorted from PBMCs after 18-hour stimulation, obtained from a patient who received antiretroviral therapy. V usage is TRBV6-6 and J usage is TRBJ2-7; possibly TRBD1 for D (5 bases). The CDR3 sequence is CASSRRVREQYF. Here the CDR3 DNA reads TGTGCCAGCAGTCGCAGGGTACGAGAGCAGTACTTC.